This T cell receptor beta chain was captured by sequencing in a study of T cell clonality in common variable immunodeficiency. Only in-frame clones appear in the TCRdb table, and some are missing; sequencing was by immunoSEQ multiplex PCR. This set yields around 50,000 clones and no singletons; the top ten hold less than 6.5%. There are a few counts of this clone. Its antigen is unidentified. The sequenced fragment ends 3 residues before the CDR3 boundary, so the rest is inferred from the germline J gene. CDR1 KGHSH and CDR2 LQKENI come from the germline V gene. The CDR3 is 13 residues long. The germline V and J ends were trimmed by 3 bases and 3 bases, with 9 bases remaining between them. Study observations and caveats: Authors noted CVID clonality's cause needs subpopulation repertoire sequencing. Reportedly, TCR beta sequences from common variable immunodeficiency showed fewer deletions and N-nucleotide insertions.

Donors gave roughly 5 to 8 ml heparinized peripheral whole blood. The chain combines TRBV18 with TRBJ2-7; D unclear. Sequencing was done on a sample of peripheral blood mononuclear cells. The sequence was collected from a person aged 18 to 70 in good health. The CDR3 protein is CASSPSIGYEQYF. The DNA read from the CDR3 is TGTGCCAGCTCACCGTCAATCGGCTACGAG.